Presented here are 8 T cell receptor beta chains from one specimen sequenced in a study of blood T cell repertoires in COVID-19. Measured with immunoSEQ multiplex PCR; TCRdb has only the in-frame clones, and not every one. The table shows about 100,000 clones, with approximately 90% occurring only once. Sequencing was carried out using peripheral blood. The source is an elderly woman with acute or convalescent COVID-19.

The chain recombines TRBV4-3 with TRBJ2-5, with no clear D. Trimming took off 1 base at V and 5 bases at J, with 17 bases between the two ends. The germline V gene encodes CDR1 LGHNA and CDR2 YSLEER. This CDR3 spans 16 amino acids. The CDR3: CASSQASRFSGETQYF. The DNA of the CDR3 is TGCGCCAGCAGCCAAGCCTCTCGCTTTTCAGGTGAGACCCAGTACTTC.

This clone has just one count. This chain uses TRBV7-2 with TRBJ2-7; D perhaps matches TRBD1 (5 bases). The CDR3 loop spans 17 amino acids. Germline CDR1 reads SGHTA; CDR2 reads FQGNSA. Trimming shortened V by 2 bases and J by 3 bases, and 20 bases separated the two germline ends. The CDR3 here is CASSLSAAGRWGYEQYF. The CDR3 nucleotides are TGTGCCAGCAGCTTATCCGCAGCAGGGCGATGGGGCTACGAGCAGTACTTC.

This chain connects TRBV7-2 to TRBJ1-1; perhaps TRBD1 as D (5 bases). V was clipped by 3 bases and J by 7 bases, with 18 bases between them. The CDR3 length is 15 residues. Per germline, CDR1 SGHTA and CDR2 FQGNSA. CDR3 amino acids: CASSLASAAGVEAFF. In nucleotides, the CDR3 is TGTGCCAGCAGCTTGGCGTCAGCCGCGGGGGTTGAAGCTTTCTTT.

This chain connects TRBV3-1 (or the pseudogene TRBV3-2) to TRBJ2-3, with D perhaps TRBD1 (6 bases). The CDR3 is made up of 16 amino acids. V was clipped by 3 bases and J by 3 bases, with 16 bases between them. Germline V gene sequence: CDR1 LGHDT, CDR2 YNNKEL (reference sequence). The CDR3 sequence is CASSQDLQGRTDTQYF. The CDR3 nucleotides read TGTGCCAGCAGCCAGGATTTACAGGGTAGGACAGATACGCAGTATTTT.

V usage is TRBV28 and J usage is TRBJ2-7; 7 positions agree with TRBD1. This CDR3 spans 14 amino acids. From germline, CDR1 is MDHEN and CDR2 SYDVKM. V shed 5 bases, J shed 5 bases, and the junction held 9 bases outside the gene matches. Written as DNA, the CDR3 is TGTGCCAGCAGTCCGGACAGGAGGCGGGACGAGCAGTACTTC. Protein sequence: CASSPDRRRDEQYF.

The gene calls are TRBV10-1 and TRBJ2-5; 8 positions match TRBD1. Germline V gene data show CDR1 as WNHNN and CDR2 as SYGVQD (reference sequence). The ends lost 2 bases at V and 1 base at J; junction bases unmatched: 3. The CDR3 is 15 residues long. The CDR3 spells CASSEGQGPQETQYF. As DNA, the CDR3 is TGCGCCAGCAGTGAGGGACAGGGACCCCAAGAGACCCAGTACTTC.

The rearrangement links TRBV5-4 to TRBJ2-7; D may be TRBD1 (6 bases). The CDR3 loop spans 12 amino acids. Trimming removed 3 bases from V and 6 bases from J, with 10 bases in between. The V gene's germline CDR1 is SGHNT and CDR2 YYREEE (reference sequence). The CDR3: CASSSGTSEQYF. CDR3 coding DNA: TGTGCCAGCAGCTCCGGGACAAGCGAGCAGTACTTC.

This chain uses TRBV28 with TRBJ1-4; D gene unclear. This CDR3 is built from 13 residues. In germline, CDR1 is MDHEN, CDR2 SYDVKM. V was trimmed by 8 bases and J by 3 bases, leaving 10 bases between them. DNA of the CDR3: TGTGCCAGCCTAGGATCCCCTAATGAAAAACTGTTTTTT. Translating it yields CASLGSPNEKLFF. Full variable domain (missing parts from reference TRBV28 and TRBJ1-4): DVKVTQSSRYLVKRTGEKVFLECVQDMDHENMFWYRQDPGLGLRLIYFSYDVKMKEKGDIPEGYSVSREKKERFSLILESASTNQTSMYLCASLGSPNEKLFFGSGTQLSVL.